This T cell receptor beta chain was sequenced during a study of beta chain features in type 1 diabetes. J gave up 6 bases and V 5 bases, and 11 bases lay outside the gene matches. Germline V gene sequence: CDR1 SGHTA, CDR2 FQGNSA. CDR3 length: 15 residues. For this clone: Its antigen remains unidentified.

Expressed TCRB transcripts were sequenced, since all the RNA that had been isolated was reverse transcribed. The repertoire was sequenced with immunoSEQ multiplex PCR; TCRdb's copy has only in-frame clones and lacks some. The sample holds about 640,000 clones; approximately 13% are singletons and the top ten take around 0.12%. Study-wide findings and caveats: A potential influence of HLA type upon TCRB rearrangement remained unresolved herein. Researchers report that Type 1 diabetes patients had moderately but significantly shorter TCRB CDR3s across all four CD4+ subsets. Shorter templates may be favored by PCR, equally so in patients and controls. VDJ junctions from type 1 diabetes patients carried fewer insertions and larger deletions.

The V call is TRBV7-2, the J call TRBJ1-2, with TRBD1 identical over 8 bases. The receptor was isolated from a man between 25 and 39 years old with type 1 diabetes. Material: naive CD4+ T cells from blood. DNA of the CDR3: TGTGCCAGCAGCCCCCGGACAGGGCAAGCCCATGGCTACACCTTC. Residues: CASSPRTGQAHGYTF.